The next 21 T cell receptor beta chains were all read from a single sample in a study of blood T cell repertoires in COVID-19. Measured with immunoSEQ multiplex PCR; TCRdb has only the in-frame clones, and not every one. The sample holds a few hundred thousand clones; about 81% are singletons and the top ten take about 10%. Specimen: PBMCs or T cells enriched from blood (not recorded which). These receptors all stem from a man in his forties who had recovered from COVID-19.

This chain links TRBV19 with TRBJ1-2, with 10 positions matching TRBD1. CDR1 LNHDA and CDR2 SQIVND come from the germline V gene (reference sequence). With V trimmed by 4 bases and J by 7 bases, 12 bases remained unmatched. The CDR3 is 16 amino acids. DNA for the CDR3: TGTGCCAGTAGTACCGGGACAGGGGTTGGTGGTGGTGGCTACACCTTC. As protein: CASSTGTGVGGGGYTF.

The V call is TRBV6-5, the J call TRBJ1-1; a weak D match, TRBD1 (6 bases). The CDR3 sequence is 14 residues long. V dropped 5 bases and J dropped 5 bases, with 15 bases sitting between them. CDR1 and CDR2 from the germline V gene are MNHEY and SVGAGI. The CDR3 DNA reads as TGTGCCAGCAGTAGGGACAATCGTCGGACTGAAGCTTTCTTT. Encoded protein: CASSRDNRRTEAFF.

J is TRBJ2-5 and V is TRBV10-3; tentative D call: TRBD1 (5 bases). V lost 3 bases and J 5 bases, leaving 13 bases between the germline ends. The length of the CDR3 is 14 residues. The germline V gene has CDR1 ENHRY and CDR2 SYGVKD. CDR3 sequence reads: CAISEGAQWETQYF. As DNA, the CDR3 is TGTGCCATCAGTGAAGGGGCCCAGTGGGAGACCCAGTACTTC.

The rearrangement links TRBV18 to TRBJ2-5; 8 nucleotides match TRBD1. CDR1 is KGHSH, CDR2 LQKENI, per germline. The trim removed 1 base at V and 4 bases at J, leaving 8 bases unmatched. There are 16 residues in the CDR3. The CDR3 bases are TGTGCCAGCTCACCACAATCTCCAGGGGGCAGAGAGACCCAGTACTTC. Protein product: CASSPQSPGGRETQYF.

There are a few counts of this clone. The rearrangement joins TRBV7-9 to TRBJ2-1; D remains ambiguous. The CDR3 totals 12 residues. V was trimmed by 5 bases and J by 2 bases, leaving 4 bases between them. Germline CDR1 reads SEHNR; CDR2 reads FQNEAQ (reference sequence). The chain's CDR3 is CASSRTYNEQFF. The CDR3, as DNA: TGTGCCAGCAGCCGTACCTACAATGAGCAGTTCTTC.

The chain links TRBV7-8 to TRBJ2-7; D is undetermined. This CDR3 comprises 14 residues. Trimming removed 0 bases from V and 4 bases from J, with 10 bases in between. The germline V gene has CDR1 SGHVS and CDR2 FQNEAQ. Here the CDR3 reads CASSLARLGYEQYF. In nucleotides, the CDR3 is TGTGCCAGCAGCTTAGCGCGGCTGGGTTACGAGCAGTACTTC.

The CDR3 loop is CASSGTEERGKNGELFF. CDR3 in DNA: TGTGCCAGCAGCGGGACCGAGGAGCGGGGGAAGAACGGGGAGCTGTTTTTT. This chain joins TRBV9 and TRBJ2-2; 8 bases are shared with TRBD2. Trimming took 3 bases from V and 7 from J; bases not matched to a gene: 14. This CDR3 has 17 residues. CDR1 and CDR2 from the germline V gene are SGDLS and YYNGEE.

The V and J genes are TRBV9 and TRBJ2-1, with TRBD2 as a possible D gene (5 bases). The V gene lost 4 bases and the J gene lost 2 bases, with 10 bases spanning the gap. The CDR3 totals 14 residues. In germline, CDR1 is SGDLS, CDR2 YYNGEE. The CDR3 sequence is CASSPSSTYNEQFF. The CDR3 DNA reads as TGTGCCAGCAGCCCTAGCTCAACCTACAATGAGCAGTTCTTC.

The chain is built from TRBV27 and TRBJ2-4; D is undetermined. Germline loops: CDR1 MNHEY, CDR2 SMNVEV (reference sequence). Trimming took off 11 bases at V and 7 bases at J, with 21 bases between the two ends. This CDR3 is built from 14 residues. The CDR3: CARLPNKVRNIQYF. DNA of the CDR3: TGTGCCCGCCTCCCTAATAAGGTGAGGAACATTCAGTACTTC.

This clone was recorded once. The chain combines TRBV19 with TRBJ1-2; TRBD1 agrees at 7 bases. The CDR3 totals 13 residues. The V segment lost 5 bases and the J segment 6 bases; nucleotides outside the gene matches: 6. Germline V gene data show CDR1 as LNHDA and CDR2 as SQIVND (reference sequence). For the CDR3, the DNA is TGTGCCAGTAGTGTTGGGACAGCGGATGGCTACACCTTC. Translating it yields CASSVGTADGYTF.

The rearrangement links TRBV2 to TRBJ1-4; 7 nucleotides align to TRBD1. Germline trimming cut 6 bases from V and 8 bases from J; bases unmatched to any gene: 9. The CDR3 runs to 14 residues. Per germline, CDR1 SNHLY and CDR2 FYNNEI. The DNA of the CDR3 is TGTGCCAGCAGGAAATGGGACAGTGGGGAAAAACTGTTTTTT. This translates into CASRKWDSGEKLFF.

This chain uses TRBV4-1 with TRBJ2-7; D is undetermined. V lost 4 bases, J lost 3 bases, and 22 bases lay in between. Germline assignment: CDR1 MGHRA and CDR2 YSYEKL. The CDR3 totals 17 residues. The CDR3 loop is CASSLNPASALFYEQYF. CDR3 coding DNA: TGCGCCAGCAGCCTTAACCCAGCCAGCGCCCTCTTCTACGAGCAGTACTTC.

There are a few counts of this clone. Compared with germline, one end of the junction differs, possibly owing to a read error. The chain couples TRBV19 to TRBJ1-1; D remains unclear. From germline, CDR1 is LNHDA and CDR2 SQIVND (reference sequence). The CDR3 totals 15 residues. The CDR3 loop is CASSLDRDPSTEAFF. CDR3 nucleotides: TGTGCCAGTAGTCTAGACCGGGATCCCAGCACTGAAGCTTTCTTT.

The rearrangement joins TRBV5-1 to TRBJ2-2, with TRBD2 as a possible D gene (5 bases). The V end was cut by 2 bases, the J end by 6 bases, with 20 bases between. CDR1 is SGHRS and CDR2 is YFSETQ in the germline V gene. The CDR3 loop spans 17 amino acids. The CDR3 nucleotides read TGCGCCAGCAGCTTCCAAACCACAACAACTAGATCCGGGGAGCTGTTTTTT. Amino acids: CASSFQTTTTRSGELFF.

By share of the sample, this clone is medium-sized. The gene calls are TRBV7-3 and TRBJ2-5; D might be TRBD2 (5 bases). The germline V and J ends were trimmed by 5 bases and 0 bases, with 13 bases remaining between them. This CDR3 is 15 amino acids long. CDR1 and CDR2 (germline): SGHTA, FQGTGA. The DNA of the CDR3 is TGTGCCAGCAGCCTCAACGGACTGGACCAAGAGACCCAGTACTTC. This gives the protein CASSLNGLDQETQYF.

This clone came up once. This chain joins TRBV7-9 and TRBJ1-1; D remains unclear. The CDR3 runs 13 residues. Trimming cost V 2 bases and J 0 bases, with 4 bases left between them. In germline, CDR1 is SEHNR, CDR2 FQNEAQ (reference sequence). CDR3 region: CASSLLMNTEAFF. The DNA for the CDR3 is TGTGCCAGCAGCTTATTAATGAACACTGAAGCTTTCTTT.

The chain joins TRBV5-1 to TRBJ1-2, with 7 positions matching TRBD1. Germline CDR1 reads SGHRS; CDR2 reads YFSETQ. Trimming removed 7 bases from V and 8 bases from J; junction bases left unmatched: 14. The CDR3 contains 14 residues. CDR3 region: CASGPQGVSDGYTF. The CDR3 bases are TGCGCCAGCGGCCCCCAGGGGGTTTCAGACGGCTACACCTTC.

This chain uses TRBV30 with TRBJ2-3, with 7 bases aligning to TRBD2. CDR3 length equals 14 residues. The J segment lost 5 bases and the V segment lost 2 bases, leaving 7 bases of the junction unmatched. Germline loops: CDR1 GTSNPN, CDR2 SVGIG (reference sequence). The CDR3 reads CAWSRRAGKDTQYF. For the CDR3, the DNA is TGTGCCTGGAGTAGGAGAGCGGGGAAAGATACGCAGTATTTT. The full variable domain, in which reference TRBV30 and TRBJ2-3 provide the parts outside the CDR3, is SQTIHQWPATLVQPVGSPLSLECTVEGTSNPNLYWYRQAAGRGLQLLFYSVGIGQISSEVPQNLSASRPQDRQFILSSKKLLLSDSGFYLCAWSRRAGKDTQYFGPGTRLTVL.

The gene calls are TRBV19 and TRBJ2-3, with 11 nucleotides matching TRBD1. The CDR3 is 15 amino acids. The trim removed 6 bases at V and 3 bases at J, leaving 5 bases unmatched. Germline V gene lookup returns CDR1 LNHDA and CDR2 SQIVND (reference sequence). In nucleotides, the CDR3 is TGTGCCAGTAGGATGGACAGGGGGCCGACAGATACGCAGTATTTT. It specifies CASRMDRGPTDTQYF.

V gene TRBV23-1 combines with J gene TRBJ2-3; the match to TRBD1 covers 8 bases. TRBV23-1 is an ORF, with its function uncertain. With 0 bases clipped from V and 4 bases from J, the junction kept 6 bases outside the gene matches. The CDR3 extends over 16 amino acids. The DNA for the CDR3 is TGCGCCAGCAGTCAATCGGACAGGGAAGGTGCAGATACGCAGTATTTT. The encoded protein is CASSQSDREGADTQYF.

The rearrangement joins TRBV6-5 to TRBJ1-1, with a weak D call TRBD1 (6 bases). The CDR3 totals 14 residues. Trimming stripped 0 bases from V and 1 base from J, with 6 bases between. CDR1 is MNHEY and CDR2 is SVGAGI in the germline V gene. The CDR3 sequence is CASSYSDRNTEAFF. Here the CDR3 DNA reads TGTGCCAGCAGTTACTCGGACAGGAACACTGAAGCTTTCTTT.